These 5 T cell receptor beta chains originate from one sample sequenced in a study of blood T cell repertoires in COVID-19 (dated by TCRdb to 2018 to 2020). Preparation of the library involved the immunoSEQ multiplex PCR assay. In TCRdb, the immuneACCESS table is reduced to in-frame sequences with V and J assigned. These tables do not hold every clone; where another copy was compared, an unresolved V gene accounts for under half, and the others remain unexplained. This sample gives approximately 190,000 clones in total; roughly four fifths of them show up just once. 6% to 7% of the sample is held by the ten biggest clonotypes. Source material: peripheral blood. These receptors originate from a woman in her forties with acute or convalescent COVID-19.

V usage is TRBV6-5 and J usage is TRBJ1-2; unclear D gene. CDR3 length: 14 residues. Germline assignment: CDR1 MNHEY and CDR2 SVGAGI. Trimming stripped 7 bases from V and 7 bases from J, with 19 bases between. The CDR3 region is CASTLDLTSGGYTF. DNA for the CDR3: TGTGCCAGCACCCTCGACCTGACAAGTGGTGGCTACACCTTC.

The rearrangement uses TRBV24-1 and TRBJ2-7; 7 bases fit TRBD2. V lost 10 bases and J lost 2; bases outside the gene matches: 10. CDR1 is KGHDR and CDR2 is SFDVKD in the germline V gene. The CDR3 has 14 residues. CDR3 nucleotide sequence: TGTGCCACGAGCCCTAGCGGCAGTACCTACGAGCAGTACTTC. Encoded protein: CATSPSGSTYEQYF.

The chain joins TRBV25-1 to TRBJ1-6, with D perhaps TRBD1 (5 bases). Trimming pared 5 bases from V and 9 bases from J, leaving 11 bases between. Germline V lookup: CDR1 MGHDK, CDR2 SYGVNS. The CDR3 spans 13 residues. The CDR3 coding sequence is TGTGCCAGCAGTCGGGGGGGTTCTTCACCCCTCCACTTT. Translation: CASSRGGSSPLHF.

V and J are TRBV30 and TRBJ1-1, with D hard to call. Trimming took 0 bases from V and 5 from J, leaving 7 bases between them. The V gene's germline CDR1 is GTSNPN and CDR2 SVGIG (reference sequence). This CDR3 contains 12 residues. This CDR3 reads CAWSVRGTEAFF. The CDR3, as DNA: TGTGCCTGGAGTGTACGAGGTACTGAAGCTTTCTTT.

The chain has TRBV6-5 and TRBJ2-7; a weak D match, TRBD1 (6 bases). The CDR3 is made up of 15 amino acids. CDR1 and CDR2 (germline): MNHEY, SVGAGI. V lost 5 bases to trimming and J lost 5 bases, with 19 bases between them. CDR3 sequence reads: CASSTPTGAINEQYF. CDR3 sequence (DNA): TGTGCCAGCAGTACCCCGACAGGCGCCATCAACGAGCAGTACTTC.